This entry lists 31 T cell receptor beta chains sequenced from one sample in a study of blood T cell repertoires in COVID-19. Assay: immunoSEQ multiplex PCR; the TCRdb copy retains only in-frame clones and omits some. The table has about 260,000 clones, about 80% seen once; the top ten hold 4.1%. The sequenced sample was PBMCs or T cells enriched from blood (not recorded which). These receptors all stem from a man aged 25 to 45 with acute COVID-19.

This clone was seen more than once but under ten times. This rearrangement joins TRBV5-1 to TRBJ1-4; D might be TRBD1 (5 bases). This CDR3 is 17 amino acids long. V gave up 2 bases and J gave up 0 bases, with 14 bases separating them. Germline V gene lookup returns CDR1 SGHRS and CDR2 YFSETQ. The CDR3 loop reads CASSFLGGTSTNEKLFF. CDR3 bases: TGCGCCAGCAGCTTCCTCGGGGGGACTTCAACTAATGAAAAACTGTTTTTT. Full variable domain (rest looked up from reference TRBV5-1 and TRBJ1-4): KAGVTQTPRYLIKTRGQQVTLSCSPISGHRSVSWYQQTPGQGLQFLFEYFSETQRNKGNFPGRFSGRQFSNSRSEMNVSTLELGDSALYLCASSFLGGTSTNEKLFFGSGTQLSVL.

The V and J genes are TRBV18 and TRBJ1-6, with D possibly being TRBD1 (5 bases). V was trimmed by 3 bases and J by 7 bases, leaving 16 bases between them. The CDR3 extends over 16 amino acids. The V gene's germline CDR1 is KGHSH and CDR2 LQKENI. Here the CDR3 DNA reads TGTGCCAGCTCACCCCGGGGGGGGAAGAGGAATTCACCCCTCCACTTT. Amino acids: CASSPRGGKRNSPLHF.

The chain has TRBV19 and TRBJ1-4; TRBD1 aligns across 8 bases. The CDR3 totals 15 residues. Germline CDR1 LNHDA, CDR2 SQIVND (reference sequence). V trimming: 8 bases; J trimming: 0 bases; junction bases outside the gene matches: 5. As DNA, the CDR3 is TGTGCCAGTGGGACAGGTCGATCAACTAATGAAAAACTGTTTTTT. This codes for CASGTGRSTNEKLFF.

The genes are TRBV4-2 and TRBJ2-3; D uncertain. This CDR3 has 13 amino acids. Germline V gene lookup returns CDR1 LGHNA and CDR2 YNFKEQ. The V end was cut by 0 bases, the J end by 9 bases, with 10 bases between. CDR3 sequence: CASSQEVQSTQYF. In DNA, the CDR3 is TGTGCCAGCAGCCAAGAAGTCCAGTCCACGCAGTATTTT.

This chain joins TRBV28 and TRBJ2-5; 9 nucleotides align to TRBD1. V shed 1 base and J 2 bases; nucleotides not matched to a gene: 5. This CDR3 is 16 amino acids long. Germline CDR1 reads MDHEN; CDR2 reads SYDVKM. CDR3 in DNA: TGTGCCAGCAGTTTATTTGGGACAGGGAGGCAAGAGACCCAGTACTTC. Translation gives CASSLFGTGRQETQYF.

Comments on this clone: Distinct nucleotide sequences in the sample also encode this CDR3. The chain couples TRBV6-4 to TRBJ2-3; 7 positions agree with TRBD2. V trimming: 0 bases; J trimming: 3 bases; junction bases outside the gene matches: 0. Looked up from germline, CDR1 is MRHNA and CDR2 is SNTAGT. The CDR3 is 14 residues long. The CDR3 region is CASSDSGGTDTQYF. The CDR3 bases are TGTGCCAGCAGTGACTCGGGGGGGACAGATACGCAGTATTTT.

The chain uses TRBV5-4 and TRBJ1-1; TRBD1 is a possible D gene (5 bases). With 4 bases removed from V and 6 bases from J, the gap between germline ends came to 13 bases. CDR3 length equals 13 residues. The germline CDR1 and CDR2 sequences are SGHNT and YYREEE (reference sequence). CDR3 amino acids: CASSTRGVAEAFF. The CDR3 bases are TGTGCCAGCAGCACCCGGGGGGTTGCTGAAGCTTTCTTT.

This clone was observed once. DNA of the CDR3: TGTGCCAGCATCTCCGGGTGGAATGAGCAGTTCTTC. It codes for CASISGWNEQFF. The chain links TRBV12-3 or TRBV12-4 to TRBJ2-1, with D hard to call. There are 12 residues in the CDR3. Trimming removed 7 bases from V and 7 bases from J, with 11 bases in between.

The sample holds one count of this clone. The rearrangement uses TRBV10-1 and TRBJ2-3; D perhaps matches TRBD1 (5 bases). The germline V gene has CDR1 WNHNN and CDR2 SYGVQD (reference sequence). CDR3 length: 16 residues. V lost 2 bases and J 4 bases, leaving 16 bases between the germline ends. The CDR3 bases are TGCGCCAGCAGTGAGAGGTTGTCAGGGATTTCAGATACGCAGTATTTT. The encoded protein is CASSERLSGISDTQYF.

This clone was recorded a few times. The rearrangement links TRBV19 to TRBJ1-2; perhaps TRBD1 as D (5 bases). CDR1 and CDR2 (germline): LNHDA, SQIVND (reference sequence). V was trimmed by 5 bases and J by 7 bases, leaving 8 bases between them. The CDR3 is 11 residues long. The CDR3, as DNA: TGTGCCAGTAGTGACAGTGGTGGCTACACCTTC. Its protein is CASSDSGGYTF.

In its sample, this clone was seen once. The V gene is TRBV19, the J gene TRBJ2-5; 9 bases are a match to TRBD2. V shed 6 bases and J 7 bases; nucleotides not matched to a gene: 12. The CDR3 contains 15 residues. Germline V gene lookup returns CDR1 LNHDA and CDR2 SQIVND (reference sequence). CDR3 coding DNA: TGTGCCAGTAGCCCGGCTAGCGGGGTTGGAGTGACCCAGTACTTC. Residues: CASSPASGVGVTQYF.

The genes are TRBV10-1 and TRBJ1-1; D remains ambiguous. Germline CDR1 WNHNN, CDR2 SYGVQD (reference sequence). CDR3 length: 11 residues. Trimming pared 2 bases from V and 10 bases from J, leaving 8 bases between. The CDR3 is CASSEEGRAFF. The CDR3 DNA is TGCGCCAGCAGTGAGGAGGGAAGAGCTTTCTTT.

The V and J genes are TRBV5-6 and TRBJ1-2; a weak D match, TRBD1 (5 bases). Trimming removed 1 base from V and 4 bases from J, with 14 bases in between. This CDR3 contains 15 residues. Germline CDR1 and CDR2: SGHDT and YYEEEE. The CDR3 sequence is CASSLPGVEIYGYTF. The CDR3 bases are TGTGCCAGCAGCTTGCCGGGGGTTGAGATCTATGGCTACACCTTC.

CDR3 sequence (DNA): TGTGCCAGCACCGCGGACAGTCCCCCCTATGGCTACACCTTC. Its translation is CASTADSPPYGYTF. The V call is TRBV28, the J call TRBJ1-2, with D possibly being TRBD1 (6 bases). V dropped 7 bases and J dropped 4 bases, with 16 bases sitting between them. CDR1 is MDHEN, CDR2 SYDVKM, per germline. This CDR3 has 14 residues.

The genes are TRBV5-4 and TRBJ2-1, with 8 bases identical to TRBD1. The germline V gene encodes CDR1 SGHNT and CDR2 YYREEE (reference sequence). This CDR3 contains 15 residues. The V segment lost 2 bases and the J segment 2 bases; nucleotides outside the gene matches: 3. CDR3 sequence (DNA): TGTGCCAGCAGCTTCGACAGGGGACCCTACAATGAGCAGTTCTTC. Amino acid sequence: CASSFDRGPYNEQFF.

This chain uses TRBV28 with TRBJ1-1; maybe TRBD1 (5 bases). The germline V and J ends were trimmed by 5 bases and 0 bases, with 7 bases remaining between them. Germline CDR1 and CDR2: MDHEN and SYDVKM. The CDR3 sequence is 13 residues long. CDR3 sequence reads: CASSRQMNTEAFF. CDR3 coding DNA: TGTGCCAGCAGTAGACAGATGAACACTGAAGCTTTCTTT.

This sequence joins TRBV11-3 and TRBJ2-3; 10 bases are shared with TRBD2. The germline V gene encodes CDR1 SGHNT and CDR2 YENEEA. Germline trimming cut 1 base from V and 4 bases from J; bases unmatched to any gene: 5. This CDR3 comprises 16 residues. The CDR3: CASSLGAGGPADTQYF. The CDR3 bases are TGTGCCAGCAGCTTAGGAGCGGGGGGGCCAGCAGATACGCAGTATTTT. Combining the CDR3 with reference TRBV11-3 and TRBJ2-3 gives the whole variable domain EAGVVQSPRYKIIEKKQPVAFWCNPISGHNTLYWYLQNLGQGPELLIRYENEEAVDDSQLPKDRFSAERLKGVDSTLKIQPAELGDSAVYLCASSLGAGGPADTQYFGPGTRLTVL.

V is TRBV18 and J is TRBJ1-1, with 8 bases that match TRBD1. J gave up 7 bases and V 3 bases, and 4 bases lay outside the gene matches. This CDR3 contains 13 residues. Germline values: CDR1 KGHSH, CDR2 LQKENI. CDR3 in DNA: TGTGCCAGCTCACCGCAGGGGGCCTATGAAGCTTTCTTT. Translated, it gives CASSPQGAYEAFF.

The V gene is TRBV7-3, the J gene TRBJ1-1; no clear D. Trimming removed 5 bases at V and 2 bases at J, with 12 bases between. Germline CDR1 SGHTA, CDR2 FQGTGA. The CDR3 is 14 amino acids. CDR3 sequence reads: CASSLSAGNTEAFF. CDR3 nucleotides: TGTGCCAGCAGCCTCAGTGCGGGTAACACTGAAGCTTTCTTT. Full variable domain (remainder filled in from reference TRBV7-3 and TRBJ1-1): GAGVSQTPSNKVTEKGKYVELRCDPISGHTALYWYRQSLGQGPEFLIYFQGTGAADDSGLPNDRFFAVRPEGSVSTLKIQRTERGDSAVYLCASSLSAGNTEAFFGQGTRLTVV.

This chain connects TRBV27 to TRBJ1-1; D unclear. CDR3 size: 14 residues. Germline CDR1 is MNHEY and CDR2 is SMNVEV (reference sequence). The V gene lost 3 bases and the J gene lost 0 bases, with 8 bases spanning the gap. The CDR3 DNA reads as TGTGCCAGCAGTTTGCCAGGCATGAACACTGAAGCTTTCTTT. Its protein is CASSLPGMNTEAFF.

The chain links TRBV7-2 to TRBJ1-3, with 9 bases matching TRBD1. The CDR3 has 13 residues. V lost 5 bases and J lost 4; bases outside the gene matches: 0. From germline, CDR1 is SGHTA and CDR2 FQGNSA. CDR3 region: CASSTGGGNTIYF. CDR3 coding DNA: TGTGCCAGCAGCACAGGGGGCGGAAACACCATATATTTT.

Sample share makes this clone large. The V gene is TRBV28, the J gene TRBJ2-1; maybe TRBD2 (6 bases). Germline V gene sequence: CDR1 MDHEN, CDR2 SYDVKM. CDR3 size: 15 residues. V dropped 5 bases and J dropped 0 bases, with 11 bases sitting between them. The CDR3 region has the DNA TGTGCCAGCAGTCCGGGGGAAAGCTCCTACAATGAGCAGTTCTTC. Protein product: CASSPGESSYNEQFF.

Here the CDR3 reads CASSISVRGGYGYTF. In nucleotides, the CDR3 is TGTGCCAGTAGTATATCCGTCAGGGGTGGGTATGGCTACACCTTC. This chain links TRBV19 with TRBJ1-2, with D possibly being TRBD1 (6 bases). Per the germline V gene, CDR1 is LNHDA and CDR2 is SQIVND (reference sequence). This CDR3 has 15 residues. V was shortened by 2 bases and J by 5 bases, with 15 bases between the two germline ends.

This chain uses TRBV27 with TRBJ1-5; TRBD1 matches 9 bases. The CDR3 totals 14 residues. Germline V gene data show CDR1 as MNHEY and CDR2 as SMNVEV (reference sequence). The J segment lost 4 bases and the V segment lost 8 bases, leaving 6 bases of the junction unmatched. The CDR3 sequence is CASRGDRANQPQHF. In DNA form, the CDR3 reads TGTGCCAGCCGAGGGGACAGGGCTAATCAGCCCCAGCATTTT.

The chain carries TRBV5-8 and TRBJ1-2; the D is unclear. This CDR3 spans 11 amino acids. Germline CDR1 and CDR2: SGHTS and YDEGEE. Between the trimmed V and J ends, which lost 4 bases and 6 bases, there was a span of 7 bases. The CDR3 region has the DNA TGTGCCAGCAGCCCCCGGGATGGCTACACCTTC. Residues: CASSPRDGYTF.

This chain uses TRBV14 with TRBJ2-7, with 9 positions matching TRBD1. The length of the CDR3 is 13 residues. Trimming cost V 1 base and J 6 bases; bases outside gene matches: 1. Germline-derived CDR1 and CDR2 are SGHDN and FVKESK. CDR3 coding DNA: TGTGCCAGCAGCCAAGGACAGGGGGGCGAGCAGTACGTC. It codes for CASSQGQGGEQYV.

The J gene is TRBJ1-6, the V gene TRBV6-5; 7 nucleotides agree with TRBD1. V dropped 7 bases and J dropped 3; count of bases not matched to a gene: 3. Germline V lookup: CDR1 MNHEY, CDR2 SVGAGI. The length of the CDR3 is 14 residues. CDR3 coding DNA: TGTGCCAGCACCCGGGACAGCTATAATTCACCCCTCCACTTT. Its translation: CASTRDSYNSPLHF.

The J gene is TRBJ1-6, the V gene TRBV6-5, with D tentatively TRBD1 (5 bases). The CDR3 is made up of 12 amino acids. CDR1 and CDR2 (germline): MNHEY, SVGAGI. Trimming took 8 bases from V and 7 from J, leaving 9 bases between them. The CDR3 DNA reads TGTGCCAGCCAACAGGCAAATTCACCCCTCCACTTT. It encodes CASQQANSPLHF.

This clone was seen only once. The chain uses TRBV19 and TRBJ2-1; the D gene is possibly TRBD2 (5 bases). There are 15 residues in the CDR3. V lost 6 bases and J 0 bases, leaving 12 bases between the germline ends. CDR1 is LNHDA, CDR2 SQIVND, per germline (reference sequence). This CDR3 reads CASSRAVPSYNEQFF. The CDR3, as DNA: TGTGCCAGTAGCAGAGCGGTCCCCTCCTACAATGAGCAGTTCTTC. Supplemented by reference TRBV19 and TRBJ2-1, the full variable domain reads DGGITQSPKYLFRKEGQNVTLSCEQNLNHDAMYWYRQDPGQGLRLIYYSQIVNDFQKGDIAEGYSVSREKKESFPLTVTSAQKNPTAFYLCASSRAVPSYNEQFFGPGTRLTVL.

V is TRBV6-1 and J is TRBJ2-5; TRBD1 matches 8 bases. After removal of 1 base from V and 1 base from J, the junction contained 5 bases not matched to a gene. There are 16 residues in the CDR3. The germline V gene encodes CDR1 MNHNS and CDR2 SASEGT. The CDR3 protein is CASSEVQGDVQETQYF. The CDR3 DNA is TGTGCCAGCAGTGAAGTACAGGGGGATGTCCAAGAGACCCAGTACTTC.

The chain couples TRBV29-1 to TRBJ2-3, with a weak D call TRBD1 (5 bases). Germline lookup yields CDR1 SQVTM and CDR2 ANQGSEA. Trimming removed 6 bases from V and 2 bases from J, with 6 bases in between. The CDR3 spans 11 residues. CDR3: CSVGATDTQYF. The CDR3 DNA reads as TGCAGCGTAGGGGCCACAGATACGCAGTATTTT.